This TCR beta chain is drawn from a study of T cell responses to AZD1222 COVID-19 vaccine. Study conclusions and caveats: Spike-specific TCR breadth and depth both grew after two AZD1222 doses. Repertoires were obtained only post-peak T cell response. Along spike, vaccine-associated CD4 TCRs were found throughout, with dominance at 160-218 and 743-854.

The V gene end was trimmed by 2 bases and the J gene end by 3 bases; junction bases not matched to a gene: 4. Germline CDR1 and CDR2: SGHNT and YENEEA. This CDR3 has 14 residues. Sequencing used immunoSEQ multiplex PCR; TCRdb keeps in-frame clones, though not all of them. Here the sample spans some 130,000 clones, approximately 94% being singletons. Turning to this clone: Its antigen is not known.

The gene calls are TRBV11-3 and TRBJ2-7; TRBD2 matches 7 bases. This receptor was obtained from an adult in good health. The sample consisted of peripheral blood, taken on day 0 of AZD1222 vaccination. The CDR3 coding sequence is TGTGCCAGCAGCTTATTTGGGGGGGTCTACGAGCAGTACTTC. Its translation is CASSLFGGVYEQYF.